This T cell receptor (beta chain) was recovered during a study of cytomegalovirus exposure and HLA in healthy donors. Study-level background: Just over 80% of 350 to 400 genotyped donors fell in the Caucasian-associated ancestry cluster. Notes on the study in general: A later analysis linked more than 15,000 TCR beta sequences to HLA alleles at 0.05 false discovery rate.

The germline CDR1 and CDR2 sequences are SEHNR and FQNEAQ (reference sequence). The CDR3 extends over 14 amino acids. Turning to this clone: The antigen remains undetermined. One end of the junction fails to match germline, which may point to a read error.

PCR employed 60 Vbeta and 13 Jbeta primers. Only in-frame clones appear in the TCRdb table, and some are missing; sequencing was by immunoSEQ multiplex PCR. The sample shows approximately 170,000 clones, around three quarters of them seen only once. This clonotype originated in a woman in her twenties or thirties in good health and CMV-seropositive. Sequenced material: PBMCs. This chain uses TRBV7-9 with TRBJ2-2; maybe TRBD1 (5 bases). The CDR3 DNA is TGTTCCAGCACCTTCGACAGTAACACCGGGGAGCTGTTTTTT. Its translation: CSSTFDSNTGELFF.